This TCR beta chain was identified during a study of cytomegalovirus exposure and HLA in healthy donors. Study-level results: Across donors, sequencing depth was assumed by presence/absence analyses to be roughly uniform. It was 150 to 200 TCR beta chains that were listed as cytomegalovirus-associated.

CDR1 SGDLS and CDR2 YYNGEE come from the germline V gene. The CDR3 runs to 17 residues. J was trimmed by 2 bases and V by 0 bases; bases with no gene match: 5. Amplification used 60 Vbeta primers and 13 Jbeta primers. TCRdb's table, derived via immunoSEQ multiplex PCR, lists solely in-frame clones and lacks some. The sample consists of some 150,000 clones, 75% of them appearing once. Healthy bone marrow donors made up the donors. This clone was counted between two and nine times. Its antigen remains unknown. The clonotype originates from a man aged 35-49 years in good health and CMV-seronegative. The rearrangement joins TRBV9 to TRBJ2-7; TRBD2 aligns across 13 bases. Sequencing was carried out using PBMCs. DNA for the CDR3: TGTGCCAGCAGCGTAGGGGGACTAGCGGGGCCTACCTACGAGCAGTACTTC. Encoded protein: CASSVGGLAGPTYEQYF.